The clone carrying this TCR beta chain has just a few counts. This entry belongs to a study of CD8 T cells in Susac syndrome. The CDR3 is 17 amino acids. Trimming took 6 bases from V and 2 from J; bases not matched to a gene: 6. Random-hexamer reverse transcription was applied to about 0.5 to 1 ug RNA. An immunoSEQ multiplex PCR generated amplified TCR beta CDR3 products spanning 54 Vbeta and 13 Jbeta. TCRdb re-called the immunoSEQ multiplex PCR reads through MiXCR, storing one row per CDR3 protein. The table records approximately 180,000 distinct CDR3 sequences, approximately 93% of them present only once.

This chain connects TRBV12-3 or TRBV12-4 to TRBJ2-3; 15 nucleotides align to TRBD2. The sequenced sample consisted of CD4+ T cells from PBMCs. This TCR was sampled from a human donor with multiple sclerosis. DNA for the CDR3: TGTGCCAGCAGCTCGGGACTAGCGGGAGGCTCCACAGATACGCAGTATTTT. This gives the protein CASSSGLAGGSTDTQYF.